The 3 T cell receptor beta chains below were found in one sample sequenced in a study of cytomegalovirus exposure and HLA in healthy donors (dated by TCRdb to 2016 to 2017). The protocol used for the library was the immunoSEQ multiplex PCR assay. For the multiplex PCR, a mixture combining 60 forward primers for TCR Vbeta segments and 13 reverse primers for TCR Jbeta segments was used. Drawn from immuneACCESS, this table holds only the in-frame rearrangements with V and J called that TCRdb kept. Clones are partly lost; checked studies trace under half to an unresolved V gene and leave the rest unexplained. The sample data list some 99,000 clones, and 80% to 85% of these were observed just once. Of the sample, over 2% is held by the ten largest clones. The sample taken for sequencing was PBMCs. The source of these receptors is a woman aged 25 to 39 in good health and CMV-seronegative.

This chain joins TRBV7-2 and TRBJ2-1, with 11 bases identical to TRBD2. V shed 5 bases, J shed 4 bases, and the junction held 4 bases outside the gene matches. CDR3 length: 15 amino acids. In germline, CDR1 is SGHTA, CDR2 FQGNSA. CDR3 DNA: TGTGCCAGCAGCCAGACTAGCGGGGATTACAATGAGCAGTTCTTC. Translated: CASSQTSGDYNEQFF.

The chain recombines TRBV30 with TRBJ1-1, with TRBD1 identical over 10 bases. V was pared by 3 bases and J by 10 bases, with 14 bases of the junction left unmatched. The CDR3 sequence is 15 residues long. Looked up from germline, CDR1 is GTSNPN and CDR2 is SVGIG (reference sequence). The CDR3 is CAWRADRGRGGVAFF. DNA for the CDR3: TGTGCCTGGAGGGCCGACAGGGGGCGGGGGGGAGTAGCTTTCTTT.

The rearrangement uses TRBV19 and TRBJ2-3; 9 nucleotides align to TRBD2. Trimming removed 8 bases from V and 4 bases from J; junction bases left unmatched: 7. The CDR3 is made up of 14 amino acids. Germline CDR1 and CDR2: LNHDA and SQIVND (reference sequence). CDR3 nucleotides: TGTGCCAGTGTAGCGGGAGCGGCACCAGATACGCAGTATTTT. This translates into CASVAGAAPDTQYF. Filled out from reference TRBV19 and TRBJ2-3, the complete variable domain reads DGGITQSPKYLFRKEGQNVTLSCEQNLNHDAMYWYRQDPGQGLRLIYYSQIVNDFQKGDIAEGYSVSREKKESFPLTVTSAQKNPTAFYLCASVAGAAPDTQYFGPGTRLTVL.